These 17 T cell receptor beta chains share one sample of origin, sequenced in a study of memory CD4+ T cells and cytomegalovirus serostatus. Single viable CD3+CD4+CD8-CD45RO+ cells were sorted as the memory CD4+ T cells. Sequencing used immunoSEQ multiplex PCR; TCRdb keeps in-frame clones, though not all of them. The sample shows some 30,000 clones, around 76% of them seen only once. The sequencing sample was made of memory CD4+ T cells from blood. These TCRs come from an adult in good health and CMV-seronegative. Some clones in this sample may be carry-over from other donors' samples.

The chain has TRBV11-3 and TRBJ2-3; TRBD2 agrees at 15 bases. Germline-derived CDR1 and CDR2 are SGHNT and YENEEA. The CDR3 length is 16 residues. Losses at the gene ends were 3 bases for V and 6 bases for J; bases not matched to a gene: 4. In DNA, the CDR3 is TGTGCCAGCAGCTTCGGGACTAGCGGGAGGCAGGATACGCAGTATTTT. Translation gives CASSFGTSGRQDTQYF.

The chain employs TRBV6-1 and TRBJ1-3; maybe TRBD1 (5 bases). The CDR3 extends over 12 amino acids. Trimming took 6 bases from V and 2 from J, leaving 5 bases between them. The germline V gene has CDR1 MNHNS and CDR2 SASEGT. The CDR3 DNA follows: TGTGCCAGCAGCAGGGCTGGAAACACCATATATTTT. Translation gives CASSRAGNTIYF.

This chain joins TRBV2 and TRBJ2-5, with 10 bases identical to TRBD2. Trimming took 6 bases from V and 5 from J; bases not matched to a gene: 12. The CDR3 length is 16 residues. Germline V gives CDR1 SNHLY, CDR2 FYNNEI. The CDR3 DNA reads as TGTGCCAGCAGGGCTAGCGGGGGTTCGGGTTCGGAGACCCAGTACTTC. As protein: CASRASGGSGSETQYF. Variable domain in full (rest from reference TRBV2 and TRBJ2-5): EPEVTQTPSHQVTQMGQEVILRCVPISNHLYFYWYRQILGQKVEFLVSFYNNEISEKSEIFDDQFSVERPDGSNFTLKIRSTKLEDSAMYFCASRASGGSGSETQYFGPGTRLLVL.

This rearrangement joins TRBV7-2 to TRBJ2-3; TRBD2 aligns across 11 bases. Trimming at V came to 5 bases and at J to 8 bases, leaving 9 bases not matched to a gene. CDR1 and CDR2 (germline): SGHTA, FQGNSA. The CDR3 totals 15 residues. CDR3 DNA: TGTGCCAGCAGCCCTTTAGCGGGGGGGCCGGGTACGCAGTATTTT. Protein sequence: CASSPLAGGPGTQYF.

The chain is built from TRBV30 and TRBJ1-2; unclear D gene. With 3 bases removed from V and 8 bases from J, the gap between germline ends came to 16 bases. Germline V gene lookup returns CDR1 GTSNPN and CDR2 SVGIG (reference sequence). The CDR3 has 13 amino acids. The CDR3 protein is CAWRPQLTGGYTF. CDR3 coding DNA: TGTGCCTGGAGGCCCCAGTTAACCGGGGGCTACACCTTC.

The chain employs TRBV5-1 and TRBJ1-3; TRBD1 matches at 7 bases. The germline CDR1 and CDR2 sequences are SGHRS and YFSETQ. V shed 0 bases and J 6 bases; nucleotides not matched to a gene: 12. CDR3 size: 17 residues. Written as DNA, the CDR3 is TGCGCCAGCAGCTTGGATGACAGGGTGAAGGAACCAAACACCATATATTTT. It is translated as CASSLDDRVKEPNTIYF.

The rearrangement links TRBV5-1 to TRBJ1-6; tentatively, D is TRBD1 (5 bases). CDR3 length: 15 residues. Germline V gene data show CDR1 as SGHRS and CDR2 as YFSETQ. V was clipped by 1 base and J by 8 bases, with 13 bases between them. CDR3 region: CASSLSAGGDSPLHF. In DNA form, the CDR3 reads TGCGCCAGCAGCTTGTCAGCCGGGGGGGATTCACCCCTCCACTTT.

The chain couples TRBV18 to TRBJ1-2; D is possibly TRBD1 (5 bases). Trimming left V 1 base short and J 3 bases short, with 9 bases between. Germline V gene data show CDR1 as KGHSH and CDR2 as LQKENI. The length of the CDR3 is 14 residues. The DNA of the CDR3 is TGTGCCAGCTCACCACGTAGGGACGACTATGGCTACACCTTC. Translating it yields CASSPRRDDYGYTF.

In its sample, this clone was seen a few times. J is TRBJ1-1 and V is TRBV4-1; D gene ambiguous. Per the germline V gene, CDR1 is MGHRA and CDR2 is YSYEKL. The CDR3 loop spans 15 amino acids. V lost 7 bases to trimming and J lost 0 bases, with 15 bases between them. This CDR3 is CASTPHRSLNTEAFF. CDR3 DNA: TGCGCCAGCACTCCCCACAGAAGCTTGAACACTGAAGCTTTCTTT.

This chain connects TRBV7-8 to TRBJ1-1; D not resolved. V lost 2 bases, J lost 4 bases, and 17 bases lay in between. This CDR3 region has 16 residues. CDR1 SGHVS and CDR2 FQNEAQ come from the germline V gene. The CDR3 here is CASSLSFGVRSTEAFF. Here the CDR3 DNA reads TGTGCCAGCAGCTTATCTTTTGGGGTCAGGAGCACTGAAGCTTTCTTT.

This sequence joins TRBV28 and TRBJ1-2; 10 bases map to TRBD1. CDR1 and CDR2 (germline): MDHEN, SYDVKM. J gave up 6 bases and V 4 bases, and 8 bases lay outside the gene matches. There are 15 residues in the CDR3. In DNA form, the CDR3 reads TGTGCCAGCAGTTCGGGGACAGGGGAATTGAATGGCTACACCTTC. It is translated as CASSSGTGELNGYTF.

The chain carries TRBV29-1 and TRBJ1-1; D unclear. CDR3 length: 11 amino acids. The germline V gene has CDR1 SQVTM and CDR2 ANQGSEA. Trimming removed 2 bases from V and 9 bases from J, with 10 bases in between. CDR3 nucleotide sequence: TGCAGCGTTGAATTGGGTGGTAAAGCTTTCTTT. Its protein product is CSVELGGKAFF.

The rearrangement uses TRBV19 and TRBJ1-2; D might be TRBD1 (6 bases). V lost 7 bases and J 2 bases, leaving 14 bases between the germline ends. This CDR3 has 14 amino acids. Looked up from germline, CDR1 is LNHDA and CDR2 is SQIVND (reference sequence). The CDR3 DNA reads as TGTGCCAGTAATCCAATGGGGGCAAACTATGGCTACACCTTC. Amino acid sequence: CASNPMGANYGYTF.

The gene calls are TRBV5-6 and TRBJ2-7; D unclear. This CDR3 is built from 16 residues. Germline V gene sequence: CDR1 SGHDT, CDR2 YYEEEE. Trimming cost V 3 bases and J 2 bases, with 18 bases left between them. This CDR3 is CASSSFRLDLPYEQYF. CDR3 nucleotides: TGTGCCAGCAGCTCTTTTAGGCTCGATCTTCCCTACGAGCAGTACTTC.

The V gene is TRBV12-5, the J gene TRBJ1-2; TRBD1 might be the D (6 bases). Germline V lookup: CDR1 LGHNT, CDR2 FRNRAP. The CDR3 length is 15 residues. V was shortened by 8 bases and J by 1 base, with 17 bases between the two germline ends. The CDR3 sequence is CASSPPQGYNYGYTF. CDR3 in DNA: TGTGCTAGTAGTCCCCCACAGGGATATAACTATGGCTACACCTTC. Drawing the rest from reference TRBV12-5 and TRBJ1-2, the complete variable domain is DARVTQTPRHKVTEMGQEVTMRCQPILGHNTVFWYRQTMMQGLELLAYFRNRAPLDDSGMPKDRFSAEMPDATLATLKIQPSEPRDSAVYFCASSPPQGYNYGYTFGSGTRLTVV.

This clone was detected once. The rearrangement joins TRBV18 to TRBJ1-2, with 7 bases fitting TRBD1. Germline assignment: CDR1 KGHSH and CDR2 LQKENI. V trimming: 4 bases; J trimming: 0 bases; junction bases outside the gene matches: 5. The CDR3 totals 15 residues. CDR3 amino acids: CASSRQGTTNYGYTF. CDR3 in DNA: TGTGCCAGCTCACGACAGGGCACAACTAACTATGGCTACACCTTC.

The CDR3, as DNA: TGTGCCAGCAGCTCAGGGACAGGGGGATATTACACTGAAGCTTTCTTT. This sequence encodes CASSSGTGGYYTEAFF. The chain uses TRBV7-2 and TRBJ1-1, with 11 bases that match TRBD1. After removal of 4 bases from V and 3 bases from J, the junction contained 7 bases not matched to a gene. The CDR3 totals 16 residues. In germline, CDR1 is SGHTA, CDR2 FQGNSA.